These 7 T cell receptor beta chains were all obtained from the same sample, sequenced in a study of blood T cell repertoires in COVID-19. Profiling relied on immunoSEQ multiplex PCR, and the TCRdb table lists in-frame clones only, not all of them. The sample lists just over 70,000 clones, about three quarters seen once, with 35% in the top ten. Sequenced material: peripheral blood. Receptor source: a woman aged 70-85 years with acute or convalescent COVID-19.

The rearrangement links TRBV29-1 to TRBJ1-2; 11 bases are a match to TRBD1. This CDR3 comprises 14 residues. The germline gives CDR1 SQVTM, CDR2 ANQGSEA. The V and J ends lost 2 bases and 8 bases, in that order; junction bases with no gene match: 7. Here the CDR3 reads CSVEMGQGGGGYTF. The CDR3, as DNA: TGCAGCGTTGAAATGGGACAGGGGGGTGGAGGCTACACCTTC.

The gene calls are TRBV5-1 and TRBJ1-2; D gene unclear. V shed 4 bases and J shed 0 bases, with 7 bases lying between them. The CDR3 covers 13 residues. Looked up from germline, CDR1 is SGHRS and CDR2 is YFSETQ. The CDR3 bases are TGCGCCAGCAGCCTTGAGGCTAACTATGGCTACACCTTC. Protein sequence: CASSLEANYGYTF.

This chain uses TRBV29-1 with TRBJ1-2; no clear D gene. Trimming cost V 4 bases and J 8 bases, with 14 bases left between them. CDR1 is SQVTM and CDR2 is ANQGSEA in the germline V gene. CDR3 length equals 12 residues. The DNA for the CDR3 is TGCAGCGTTGTGAGCAGCGGGCCGGGCTACACCTTC. Translation: CSVVSSGPGYTF.

The genes are TRBV5-1 and TRBJ2-5; 9 nucleotides line up with TRBD1. Per the germline V gene, CDR1 is SGHRS and CDR2 is YFSETQ. The CDR3 spans 16 residues. Unmatched junction bases numbered 6, after V lost 0 bases and J lost 3 bases. The CDR3 reads CASSLGGTGTEETQYF. DNA of the CDR3: TGCGCCAGCAGCTTGGGCGGGACAGGGACCGAAGAGACCCAGTACTTC.

The chain is built from TRBV9 and TRBJ2-1; D ambiguous. CDR3 length: 16 residues. Trimming pared 0 bases from V and 7 bases from J, leaving 17 bases between. Germline CDR1 reads SGDLS; CDR2 reads YYNGEE. The CDR3 here is CASSVGQLVGMNEQFF. DNA of the CDR3: TGTGCCAGCAGCGTAGGGCAGCTAGTTGGTATGAATGAGCAGTTCTTC.

This chain links TRBV7-2 with TRBJ1-2; D not certain. V lost 0 bases, J lost 2 bases, and 13 bases lay in between. Germline V gene data show CDR1 as SGHTA and CDR2 as FQGNSA. This CDR3 has 16 residues. CDR3 coding DNA: TGTGCCAGCAGCTTAGCGATCGGGGAAGGCAACTATGGCTACACCTTC. Translation gives CASSLAIGEGNYGYTF. The full variable domain, rest sourced from reference TRBV7-2 and TRBJ1-2, is GAGVSQSPSNKVTEKGKDVELRCDPISGHTALYWYRQSLGQGLEFLIYFQGNSAPDKSGLPSDRFSAERTGGSVSTLTIQRTQQEDSAVYLCASSLAIGEGNYGYTFGSGTRLTVV.

J is TRBJ1-2 and V is TRBV28, with 9 bases aligning to TRBD1. Germline values: CDR1 MDHEN, CDR2 SYDVKM. The CDR3 sequence is 14 residues long. Unmatched junction bases numbered 5, after V lost 4 bases and J lost 5 bases. This chain's CDR3 is CASSSLDRGYGYTF. In DNA form, the CDR3 reads TGTGCCAGCAGTTCGCTTGACAGGGGGTATGGCTACACCTTC.